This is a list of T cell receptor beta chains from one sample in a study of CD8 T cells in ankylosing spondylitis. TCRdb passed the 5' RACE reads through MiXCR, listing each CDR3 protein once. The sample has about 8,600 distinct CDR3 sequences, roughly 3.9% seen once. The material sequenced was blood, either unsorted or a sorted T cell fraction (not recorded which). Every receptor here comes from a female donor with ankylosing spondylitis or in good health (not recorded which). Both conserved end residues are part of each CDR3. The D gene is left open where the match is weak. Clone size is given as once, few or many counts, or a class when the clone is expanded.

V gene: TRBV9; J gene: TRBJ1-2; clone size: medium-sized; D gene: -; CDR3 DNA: TGTGCCAGCAGCGTAGCGGCAGATAACTATGGCTACACCTTC; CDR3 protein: CASSVAADNYGYTF
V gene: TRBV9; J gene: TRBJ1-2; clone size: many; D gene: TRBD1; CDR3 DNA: TGTGCCAGCAGCGCCACCGGGACAGGGGGCTTTGGCTACACCTTC; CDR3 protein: CASSATGTGGFGYTF
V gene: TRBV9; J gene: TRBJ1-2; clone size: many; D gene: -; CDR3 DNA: TGTGCCAGCAGCGTAGCGATAAAAGGGGGAAGTGACGGCTACACCTTC; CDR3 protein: CASSVAIKGGSDGYTF
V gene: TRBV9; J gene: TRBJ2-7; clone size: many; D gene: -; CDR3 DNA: TGTGCCAGCAGCGTAGGAGAGCCCTACGAGCAGTACTTC; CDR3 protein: CASSVGEPYEQYF
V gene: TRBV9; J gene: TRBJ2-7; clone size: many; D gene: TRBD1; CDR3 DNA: TGTGCCAGCAGCAACCGGGACAGAGACTCCTACGAGCAGTACTTC; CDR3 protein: CASSNRDRDSYEQYF
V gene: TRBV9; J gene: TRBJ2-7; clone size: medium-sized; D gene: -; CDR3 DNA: TGTGCCAGCAGCGTAGGGACGGACTCCTACGAGCAGTACTTC; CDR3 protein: CASSVGTDSYEQYF
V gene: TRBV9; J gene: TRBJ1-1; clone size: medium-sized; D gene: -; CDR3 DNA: TGTGCCAGCAGCGCGAGGTCCAACACTGAAGCTTTCTTT; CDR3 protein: CASSARSNTEAFF
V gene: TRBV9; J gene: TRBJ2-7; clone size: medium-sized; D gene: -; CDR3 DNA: TGTGCCAGCGGAGGGGGGGGCAACGAGCAGTACTTC; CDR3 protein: CASGGGGNEQYF
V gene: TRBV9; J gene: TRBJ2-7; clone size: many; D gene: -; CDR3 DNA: TGTGCCAGCAGCCAATGGCACGACACCTACGAGCAGTACTTC; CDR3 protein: CASSQWHDTYEQYF
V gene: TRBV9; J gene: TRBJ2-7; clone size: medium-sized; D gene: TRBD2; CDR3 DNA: TGTGCCAGCAGTTCCTCGGGGGGGGTTGTCTACGAGCAGTACTTC; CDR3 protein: CASSSSGGVVYEQYF
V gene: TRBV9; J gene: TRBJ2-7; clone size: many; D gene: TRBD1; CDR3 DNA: TGTGCCAGCAGCGTAGCTTCGGGGGACAGGGGATCGAGCTCCTACGAGCAGTACTTC; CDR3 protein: CASSVASGDRGSSSYEQYF